A single sample is the source of the 3 T cell receptor beta chains below, sequenced in a study of synovial regulatory T cells in juvenile arthritis. The protocol was immunoSEQ multiplex PCR, while the TCRdb copy is restricted to in-frame clones and leaves out a portion. There are 9,500 to 10,000 clones in the sample, with over 0.75% held by the top ten. The sample was Treg cells from blood. Subset meaning: remaining (HLA-DR-negative) circulating blood Treg cells. These receptors all come from a donor between 2 and 35 years old with juvenile idiopathic arthritis.

This chain's CDR3 is CATSRYTDYEQYF. The chain is built from TRBV15 and TRBJ2-7; the TRBD2 assignment by TCRdb is unverifiable without DNA. CDR1 and CDR2 from the germline V gene are LNHNV and YYDKDF (reference sequence). The CDR3 sequence is 13 residues long. The nucleotide record is missing.

The V call is TRBV10-3, the J call TRBJ1-1. There are 14 residues in the CDR3. Only the protein is on record. Germline V gives CDR1 ENHRY, CDR2 SYGVKD. The CDR3 loop reads CAISGQGGYAEAFF.

The genes are TRBV5-1 and TRBJ1-3. Per germline, CDR1 SGHRS and CDR2 YFSETQ. This CDR3 spans 15 amino acids. The coding DNA is unavailable. The CDR3 loop is CASSLASGAGNTIYF.